The sequence of this T cell receptor beta chain was determined in a study of T-cell reconstitution after alpha-beta-depleted transplantation in children. V shed 3 bases, J shed 6 bases, and the junction held 7 bases outside the gene matches. The germline V gene has CDR1 SGHAT and CDR2 FQNNGV. The CDR3 is 16 amino acids. Construction of the TCRbeta library involved unique molecular identifiers. MiXCR was run by TCRdb on the PCR reads, yielding one entry per CDR3 protein. The repertoire consists of about a million distinct CDR3 sequences, with about 31% occurring once and the leading ten covering roughly 30%.

The sequencing here drew on PBMCs, mostly from graft donor cells, taken 360 days after TCRalphabeta/CD19-depleted stem cell transplant. V is TRBV11-2 and J is TRBJ2-3; the match to TRBD2 covers 12 bases. The sequence came from a boy less than two years old who had a stem cell transplant for SCID, so the T cells may come from the graft donor. As DNA, the CDR3 is TGTGCCAGCAGCTTCCACAGGACTAGCGGGGTGGATACGCAGTATTTT. Its protein product is CASSFHRTSGVDTQYF. Using reference TRBV11-2 and TRBJ2-3 for the parts outside the CDR3, the full variable domain is EAGVAQSPRYKIIEKRQSVAFWCNPISGHATLYWYQQILGQGPKLLIQFQNNGVVDDSQLPKDRFSAERLKGVDSTLKIQPAKLEDSAVYLCASSFHRTSGVDTQYFGPGTRLTVL.